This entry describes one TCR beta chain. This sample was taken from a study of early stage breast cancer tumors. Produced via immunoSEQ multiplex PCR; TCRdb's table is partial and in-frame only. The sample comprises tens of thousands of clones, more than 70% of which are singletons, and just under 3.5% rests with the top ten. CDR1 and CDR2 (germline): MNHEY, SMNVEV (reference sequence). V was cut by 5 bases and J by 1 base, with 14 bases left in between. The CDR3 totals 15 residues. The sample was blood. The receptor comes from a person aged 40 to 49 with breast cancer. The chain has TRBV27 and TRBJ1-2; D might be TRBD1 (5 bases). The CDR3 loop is CASSAWGGDNYGYTF. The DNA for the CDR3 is TGTGCCAGCAGTGCCTGGGGGGGGGATAACTATGGCTACACCTTC.